This T cell receptor (beta chain) was sequenced in a study of T-cell reconstitution after alpha-beta-depleted transplantation in children. Unique molecular identifiers were incorporated when the TCRbeta library was constructed. TCRdb redid the calling of the PCR reads with MiXCR, one entry per CDR3 protein. The data contain around 380,000 distinct CDR3 sequences, 9.5% to 13% of them singletons. J was trimmed by 2 bases and V by 3 bases; bases with no gene match: 13. Germline CDR1 SGDLS, CDR2 YYNGEE. This CDR3 has 17 amino acids. This clonotype was found many times. Sequenced here: PBMCs from the stem cell graft donor, sampled from the stem cell graft. The TCR originated in a human donor who donated a stem cell graft to a child with acute myeloid leukemia. V usage is TRBV9 and J usage is TRBJ1-1, with TRBD1 matching over 7 bases. CDR3 in amino acids: CASSARTGLNPNTEAFF. CDR3 nucleotides: TGTGCCAGCAGCGCAAGGACAGGCCTTAACCCCAACACTGAAGCTTTCTTT.